This T cell receptor (beta chain) was retrieved from a study of radiotherapy plus CTLA-4 blockade in lung cancer. The data were produced by immunoSEQ multiplex PCR, yet TCRdb's version contains in-frame clones alone and is incomplete. The sample includes tens of thousands of clones, more than 60% of them seen just once. Germline loops: CDR1 SQVTM, CDR2 ANQGSEA. V lost 6 bases to trimming and J lost 5 bases; unmatched junction nucleotides: 8. The CDR3 is 14 amino acids. This clone has more than one count but fewer than ten. Its specificity is unknown. Points from the study as a whole: Strongest reported response predictors: early blood clone changes and post-radiation interferon-beta.

The chain employs TRBV29-1 and TRBJ1-4, with 8 bases matching TRBD1. The source is a human donor with non-small cell lung cancer who had a partial response to radiotherapy plus ipilimumab. Some clones in this sample may be carry-over from other donors' samples. The sample here was peripheral blood, taken from a patient treated with radiotherapy plus ipilimumab. As DNA, the CDR3 is TGCAGCGTCTTTGACAGGGGAGTAAATGAAAAACTGTTTTTT. This sequence encodes CSVFDRGVNEKLFF.